This TCR beta chain emerged from a study of monozygotic twins with inflammatory bowel disease. Study results and limitations: Clonotypes shared with others were fewer in IBD patients than in healthy twins, especially with disease activity.

Comment on this clonotype: Its specificity is not known.

Researchers used template switching to add UMIs featuring a 6-nucleotide sample barcode. Reprocessing the 5' RACE reads, TCRdb reports a single entry for every CDR3 protein and omits DNA. The ten top clones account for 0.95% to 1.5%, within a sample of about 150,000 distinct CDR3 sequences. This CDR3 is built from 16 residues. Germline V gene data show CDR1 as KGHSH and CDR2 as LQKENI. The chain has TRBV18 and TRBJ2-1; TCRdb reports TRBD1, a call that lacks DNA to check it against. The sequence was collected from a human donor with ulcerative colitis or Crohn's disease, or a healthy co-twin of an affected twin (not recorded which). The sequencing sample was made of blood. The CDR3 region is CASSPPGDSRYNEQFF.